This T cell receptor (beta chain) was documented in a study of cytomegalovirus exposure and HLA in healthy donors. Study results and limitations: The likely explanation for a cluster of highly shared sequence variants was sequencing artifact. In a later analysis, a missense DCLRE1C variant was linked to TCR beta V- and J-gene trimming. Productive status was seen about 90% or about 30% of the time for most TCR beta V segments in an earlier analysis. Across donors, presence/absence analyses took sequencing depth to be roughly uniform.

Germline V gene lookup returns CDR1 LNHDA and CDR2 SQIVND (reference sequence). This CDR3 comprises 19 residues. V gave up 4 bases and J gave up 3 bases; unmatched junction bases: 18. Regarding this clone: Its target is not known.

PCR involved 60 Vbeta and 13 Jbeta primers. This table comes from immunoSEQ multiplex PCR, and its TCRdb copy is limited to in-frame clones, with some not included. The table lists around 160,000 clones, around 79% of them singletons. This clonotype originated in a woman in her forties in good health and CMV-seropositive. Sequences were obtained from PBMCs. V usage is TRBV19 and J usage is TRBJ2-4; 7 bases are shared with TRBD2. CDR3 protein: CASSTTPGGGDENKNIQYF. The CDR3 DNA reads as TGTGCCAGTAGTACAACCCCGGGGGGTGGGGATGAGAACAAAAACATTCAGTACTTC.